Each of the 11 T cell receptor beta chains below was sequenced from the same sample in a study of blood T cell repertoires in COVID-19. Profiled with immunoSEQ multiplex PCR; TCRdb holds only in-frame clones, not every one. Among 170,000 or so clones, about 82% were seen once, and the ten largest hold about 6.8%. What was sequenced was peripheral blood. These receptors were obtained from a man in his 70s with active or convalescent COVID-19.

This clone showed up just a few times. The chain recombines TRBV7-2 with TRBJ2-7; the D gene is possibly TRBD2 (6 bases). The germline V gene has CDR1 SGHTA and CDR2 FQGNSA. This CDR3 region has 16 residues. The V end lost 5 bases, the J end lost 4 bases, and 21 bases lay between the germline ends. The DNA of the CDR3 is TGTGCCAGCAGCCCATATGGTTTAGCGGTACCTTACGAGCAGTACTTC. It codes for CASSPYGLAVPYEQYF.

The gene calls are TRBV18 and TRBJ2-1, with a tentative D call TRBD2 (6 bases). Deletions cut 5 bases from V and 7 bases from J, with 21 bases between. This CDR3 is built from 16 residues. Germline CDR1 is KGHSH and CDR2 is LQKENI. The DNA for the CDR3 is TGTGCCAGCTCAGCCTTGGGGGGACCTTTTTTTAATGAGCAGTTCTTC. This translates into CASSALGGPFFNEQFF.

V is TRBV11-3 and J is TRBJ2-2; D is ambiguous. Germline CDR1 is SGHNT and CDR2 is YENEEA. This CDR3 contains 14 residues. V lost 3 bases and J 3 bases, leaving 8 bases between the germline ends. The CDR3 spells CASSFGSDTGELFF. CDR3 nucleotides: TGTGCCAGCAGCTTCGGGTCAGACACCGGGGAGCTGTTTTTT.

This sequence joins TRBV6-1 and TRBJ2-3; possible D gene TRBD2, 6 bases. Trimming removed 4 bases from V and 2 bases from J, with 16 bases in between. Per germline, CDR1 MNHNS and CDR2 SASEGT. The CDR3 spans 16 residues. CDR3 sequence reads: CASSAGGLSDTDTQYF. As DNA, the CDR3 is TGTGCCAGCAGTGCCGGGGGACTTAGCGACACAGATACGCAGTATTTT.

The J gene is TRBJ2-1, the V gene TRBV19; D perhaps matches TRBD2 (6 bases). The CDR3 totals 14 residues. CDR1 is LNHDA and CDR2 is SQIVND in the germline V gene (reference sequence). Between the trimmed V and J ends, which lost 3 bases and 5 bases, there was a span of 11 bases. The CDR3 sequence: CASSISLANNEQFF. The CDR3 coding sequence is TGTGCCAGTAGTATTTCCCTAGCGAACAATGAGCAGTTCTTC.

V usage is TRBV19 and J usage is TRBJ1-2, with 7 bases matching TRBD1. Germline V gene sequence: CDR1 LNHDA, CDR2 SQIVND (reference sequence). Unmatched junction bases numbered 4, after V lost 6 bases and J lost 3 bases. CDR3 length equals 13 residues. CDR3 in DNA: TGTGCCAGTAGAACCGGGACAGACTATGGCTACACCTTC. It translates to CASRTGTDYGYTF.

The chain is built from TRBV19 and TRBJ2-3; TRBD1 matches at 7 bases. The CDR3 consists of 14 residues. With V trimmed by 7 bases and J by 3 bases, 7 bases remained unmatched. Per germline, CDR1 LNHDA and CDR2 SQIVND (reference sequence). CDR3 sequence: CASTRQGTTDTQYF. The DNA of the CDR3 is TGTGCCAGTACAAGACAGGGAACAACAGATACGCAGTATTTT.

The CDR3: CASSARLVSYNEQFF. In DNA form, the CDR3 reads TGTGCCAGCAGCGCCCGACTGGTATCCTACAATGAGCAGTTCTTC. The chain is built from TRBV9 and TRBJ2-1, with D hard to call. The germline V gene encodes CDR1 SGDLS and CDR2 YYNGEE. CDR3 size: 15 residues. The V gene lost 3 bases and the J gene lost 1 base, with 11 bases spanning the gap.

V gene TRBV2 combines with J gene TRBJ2-7; TRBD2 matches at 11 bases. V dropped 4 bases and J dropped 6; count of bases not matched to a gene: 8. CDR1 is SNHLY and CDR2 is FYNNEI in the germline V gene. The CDR3 has 15 amino acids. The CDR3 bases are TGTGCCAGCAGTGGATTAGCGGGAGGGCCGGGCGAGCAGTACTTC. Its protein product is CASSGLAGGPGEQYF.

The chain joins TRBV7-8 to TRBJ2-7; TRBD1 aligns across 10 bases. The ends lost 5 bases at V and 5 bases at J; junction bases unmatched: 21. Germline lookup yields CDR1 SGHVS and CDR2 FQNEAQ. This CDR3 has 19 residues. The CDR3 loop reads CASSPLLRTGGEYPDEQYF. In DNA form, the CDR3 reads TGTGCCAGCAGCCCGCTACTCCGGACAGGGGGGGAATACCCGGACGAGCAGTACTTC. The full variable domain, completed using reference TRBV7-8 and TRBJ2-7, is GAGVSQSPRYKVAKRGQDVALRCDPISGHVSLFWYQQALGQGPEFLTYFQNEAQLDKSGLPSDRFFAERPEGSVSTLKIQRTQQEDSAVYLCASSPLLRTGGEYPDEQYFGPGTRLTVT.

This clone was detected only a few times. This chain joins TRBV27 and TRBJ1-6; TRBD1 matches at 9 bases. Germline CDR1 is MNHEY and CDR2 is SMNVEV (reference sequence). This CDR3 spans 17 amino acids. V trimming: 3 bases; J trimming: 5 bases; junction bases outside the gene matches: 8. CDR3 protein: CASSFNRGQGDNSPLHF. In nucleotides, the CDR3 is TGTGCCAGCAGTTTCAACAGGGGGCAAGGGGATAATTCACCCCTCCACTTT.